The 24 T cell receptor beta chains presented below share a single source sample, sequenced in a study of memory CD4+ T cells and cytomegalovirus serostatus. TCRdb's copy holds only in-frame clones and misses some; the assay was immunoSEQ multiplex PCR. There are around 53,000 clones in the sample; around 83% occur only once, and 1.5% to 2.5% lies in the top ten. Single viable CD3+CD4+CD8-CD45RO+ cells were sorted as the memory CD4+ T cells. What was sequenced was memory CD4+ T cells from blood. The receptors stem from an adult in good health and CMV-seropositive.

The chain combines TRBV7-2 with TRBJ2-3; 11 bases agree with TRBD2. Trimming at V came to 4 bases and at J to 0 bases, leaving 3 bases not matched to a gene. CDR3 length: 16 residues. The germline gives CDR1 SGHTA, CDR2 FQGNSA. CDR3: CASSSIAGGSTDTQYF. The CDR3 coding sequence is TGTGCCAGCAGCTCGATAGCGGGGGGGAGCACAGATACGCAGTATTTT. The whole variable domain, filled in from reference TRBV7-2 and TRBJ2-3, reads GAGVSQSPSNKVTEKGKDVELRCDPISGHTALYWYRQSLGQGLEFLIYFQGNSAPDKSGLPSDRFSAERTGGSVSTLTIQRTQQEDSAVYLCASSSIAGGSTDTQYFGPGTRLTVL.

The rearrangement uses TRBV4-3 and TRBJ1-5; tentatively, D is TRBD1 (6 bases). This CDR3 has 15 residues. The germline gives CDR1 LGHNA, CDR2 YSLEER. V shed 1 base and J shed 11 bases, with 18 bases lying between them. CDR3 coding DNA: TGCGCCAGCAGCCAAGTATGGGGGCAACGTGAAGCCCAGCATTTT. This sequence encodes CASSQVWGQREAQHF.

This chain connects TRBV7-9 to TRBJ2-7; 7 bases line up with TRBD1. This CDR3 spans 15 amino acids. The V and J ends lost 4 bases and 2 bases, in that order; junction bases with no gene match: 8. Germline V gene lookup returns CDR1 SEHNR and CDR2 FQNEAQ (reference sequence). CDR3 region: CASSSRDSTTYEQYF. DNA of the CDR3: TGTGCCAGCAGCTCACGGGACAGTACCACCTACGAGCAGTACTTC. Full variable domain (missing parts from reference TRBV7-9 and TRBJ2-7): DTGVSQNPRHKITKRGQNVTFRCDPISEHNRLYWYRQTLGQGPEFLTYFQNEAQLEKSRLLSDRFSAERPKGSFSTLEIQRTEQGDSAMYLCASSSRDSTTYEQYFGPGTRLTVT.

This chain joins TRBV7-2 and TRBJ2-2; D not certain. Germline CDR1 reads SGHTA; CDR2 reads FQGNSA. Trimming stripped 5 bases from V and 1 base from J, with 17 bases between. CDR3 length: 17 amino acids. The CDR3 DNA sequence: TGTGCCAGCAGCGCGTTGGGTCGCGGAGTGAACACCGGGGAGCTGTTTTTT. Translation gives CASSALGRGVNTGELFF. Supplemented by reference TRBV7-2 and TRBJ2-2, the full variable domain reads GAGVSQSPSNKVTEKGKDVELRCDPISGHTALYWYRQSLGQGLEFLIYFQGNSAPDKSGLPSDRFSAERTGGSVSTLTIQRTQQEDSAVYLCASSALGRGVNTGELFFGEGSRLTVL.

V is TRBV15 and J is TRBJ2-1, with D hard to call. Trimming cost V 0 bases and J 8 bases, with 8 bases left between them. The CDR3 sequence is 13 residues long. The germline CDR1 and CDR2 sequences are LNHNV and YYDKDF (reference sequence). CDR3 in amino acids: CATSRDLGYEQFF. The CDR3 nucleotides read TGTGCCACCAGCAGAGATCTAGGTTATGAGCAGTTCTTC.

The CDR3 loop is CASSLDLSGANVLTF. In nucleotides, the CDR3 is TGTGCCAGCAGCTTGGATCTCTCTGGGGCCAACGTCCTGACTTTC. This rearrangement joins TRBV5-4 to TRBJ2-6; D is ambiguous. The CDR3 contains 15 residues. Germline V CDR1 and CDR2: SGHNT, YYREEE (reference sequence). The V gene lost 0 bases and the J gene lost 0 bases, with 4 bases spanning the gap.

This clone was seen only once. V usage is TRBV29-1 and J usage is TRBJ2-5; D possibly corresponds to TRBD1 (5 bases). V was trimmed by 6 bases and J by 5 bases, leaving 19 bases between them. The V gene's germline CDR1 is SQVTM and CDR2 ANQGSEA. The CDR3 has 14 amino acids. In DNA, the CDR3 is TGCAGCGTCCTCGCCTGGGGCCGGCTGGAGACCCAGTACTTC. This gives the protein CSVLAWGRLETQYF.

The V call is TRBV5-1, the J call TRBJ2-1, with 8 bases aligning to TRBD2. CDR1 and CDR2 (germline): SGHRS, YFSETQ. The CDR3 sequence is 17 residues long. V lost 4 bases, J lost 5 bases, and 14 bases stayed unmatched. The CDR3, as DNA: TGCGCCAGCAGCCCTGGGACTACAGCGGGGGTAGACAATGAGCAGTTCTTC. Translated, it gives CASSPGTTAGVDNEQFF. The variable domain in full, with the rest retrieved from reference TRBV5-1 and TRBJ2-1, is KAGVTQTPRYLIKTRGQQVTLSCSPISGHRSVSWYQQTPGQGLQFLFEYFSETQRNKGNFPGRFSGRQFSNSRSEMNVSTLELGDSALYLCASSPGTTAGVDNEQFFGPGTRLTVL.

CDR3 loop: CASSPPGSIRGYTF. The CDR3 DNA reads TGTGCCAGCAGCCCTCCAGGGTCGATAAGGGGCTACACCTTC. The chain combines TRBV5-5 with TRBJ1-2; a weak D match, TRBD1 (5 bases). This CDR3 has 14 amino acids. Germline loops: CDR1 SGHKS, CDR2 YYEKEE (reference sequence). The V and J ends lost 4 bases and 8 bases respectively, with 18 bases between them.

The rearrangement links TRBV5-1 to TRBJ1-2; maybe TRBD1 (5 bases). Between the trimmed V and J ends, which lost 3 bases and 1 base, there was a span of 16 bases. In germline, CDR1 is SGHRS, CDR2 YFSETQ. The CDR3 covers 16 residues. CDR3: CASSSSGSGINYGYTF. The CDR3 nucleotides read TGCGCCAGCAGCTCATCAGGGTCCGGGATTAACTATGGCTACACCTTC.

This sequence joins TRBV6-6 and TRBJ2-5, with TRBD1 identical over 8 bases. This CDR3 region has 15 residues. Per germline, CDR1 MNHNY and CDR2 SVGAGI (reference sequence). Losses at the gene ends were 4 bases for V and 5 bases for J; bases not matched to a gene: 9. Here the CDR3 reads CASSSWTGSGETQYF. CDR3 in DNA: TGTGCCAGCAGTTCCTGGACAGGGTCAGGGGAGACCCAGTACTTC.

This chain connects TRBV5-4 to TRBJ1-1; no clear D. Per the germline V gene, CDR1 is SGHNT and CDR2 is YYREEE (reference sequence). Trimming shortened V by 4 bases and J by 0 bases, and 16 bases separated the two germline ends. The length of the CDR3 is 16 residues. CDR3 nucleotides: TGTGCCAGCAGCCCCTTTCGGCGGGAGATGAACACTGAAGCTTTCTTT. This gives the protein CASSPFRREMNTEAFF.

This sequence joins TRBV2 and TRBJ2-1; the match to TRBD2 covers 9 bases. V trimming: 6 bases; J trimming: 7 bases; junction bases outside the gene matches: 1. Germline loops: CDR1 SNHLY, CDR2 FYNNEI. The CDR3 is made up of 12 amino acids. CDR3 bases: TGTGCCAGCAGACTAGCGGGTAATGAGCAGTTCTTC. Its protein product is CASRLAGNEQFF.

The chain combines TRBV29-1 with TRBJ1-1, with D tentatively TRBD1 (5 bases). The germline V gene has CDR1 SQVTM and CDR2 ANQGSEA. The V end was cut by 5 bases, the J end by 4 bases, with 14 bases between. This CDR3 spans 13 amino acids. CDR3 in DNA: TGCAGCGTTCAGGGTAAGGGAGGCACTGAAGCTTTCTTT. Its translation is CSVQGKGGTEAFF.

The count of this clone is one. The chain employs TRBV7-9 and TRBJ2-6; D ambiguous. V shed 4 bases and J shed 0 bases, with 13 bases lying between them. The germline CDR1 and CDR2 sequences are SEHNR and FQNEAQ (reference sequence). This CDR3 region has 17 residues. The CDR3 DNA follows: TGTGCCAGCAGCTCCCAAATTACAGCCTCTGGGGCCAACGTCCTGACTTTC. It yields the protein CASSSQITASGANVLTF.

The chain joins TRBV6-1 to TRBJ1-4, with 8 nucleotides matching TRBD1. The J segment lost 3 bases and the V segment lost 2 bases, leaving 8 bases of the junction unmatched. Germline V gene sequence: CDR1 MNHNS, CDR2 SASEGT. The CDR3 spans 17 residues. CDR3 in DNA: TGTGCCAGCAGTGAATCAGGGGGCGCAGGGTCTAATGAAAAACTGTTTTTT. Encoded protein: CASSESGGAGSNEKLFF.

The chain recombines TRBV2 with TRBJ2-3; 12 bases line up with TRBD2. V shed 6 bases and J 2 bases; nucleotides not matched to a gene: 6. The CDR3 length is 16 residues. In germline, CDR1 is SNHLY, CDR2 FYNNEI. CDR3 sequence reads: CASSRGLAGITDTQYF. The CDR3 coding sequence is TGTGCCAGCAGCAGGGGACTAGCGGGCATCACAGATACGCAGTATTTT.

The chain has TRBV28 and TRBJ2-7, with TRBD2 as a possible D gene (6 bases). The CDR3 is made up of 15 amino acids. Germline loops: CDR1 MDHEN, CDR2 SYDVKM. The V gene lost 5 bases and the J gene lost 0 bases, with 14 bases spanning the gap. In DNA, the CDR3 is TGTGCCAGCAGTCGAGCGGACTATAGCTCCTACGAGCAGTACTTC. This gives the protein CASSRADYSSYEQYF. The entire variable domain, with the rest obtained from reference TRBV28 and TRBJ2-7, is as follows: DVKVTQSSRYLVKRTGEKVFLECVQDMDHENMFWYRQDPGLGLRLIYFSYDVKMKEKGDIPEGYSVSREKKERFSLILESASTNQTSMYLCASSRADYSSYEQYFGPGTRLTVT.

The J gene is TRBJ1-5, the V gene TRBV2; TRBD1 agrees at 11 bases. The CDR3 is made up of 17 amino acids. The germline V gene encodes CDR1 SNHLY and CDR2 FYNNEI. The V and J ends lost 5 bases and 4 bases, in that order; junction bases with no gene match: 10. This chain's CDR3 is CASSKGQGVNGNQPQHF. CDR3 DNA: TGTGCCAGCAGTAAGGGACAGGGGGTAAATGGGAATCAGCCCCAGCATTTT.

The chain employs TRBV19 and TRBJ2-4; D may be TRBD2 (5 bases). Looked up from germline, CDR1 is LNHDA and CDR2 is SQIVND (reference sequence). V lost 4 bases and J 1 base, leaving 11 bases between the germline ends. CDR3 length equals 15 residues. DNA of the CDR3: TGTGCCAGTAGTAAAGGAGGTCAGGCCAAAAACATTCAGTACTTC. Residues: CASSKGGQAKNIQYF.

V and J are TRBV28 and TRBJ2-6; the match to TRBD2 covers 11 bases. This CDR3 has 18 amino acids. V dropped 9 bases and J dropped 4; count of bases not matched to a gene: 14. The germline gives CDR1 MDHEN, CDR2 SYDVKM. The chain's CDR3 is CASKKLAGGRGGANVLTF. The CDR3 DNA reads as TGTGCCAGTAAGAAGCTAGCGGGAGGCCGGGGAGGGGCCAACGTCCTGACTTTC.

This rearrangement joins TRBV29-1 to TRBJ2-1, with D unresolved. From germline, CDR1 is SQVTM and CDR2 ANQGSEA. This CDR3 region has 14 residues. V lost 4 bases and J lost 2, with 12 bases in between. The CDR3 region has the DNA TGCAGCGTTGTGTTACAGATTGCCTACAATGAGCAGTTCTTC. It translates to CSVVLQIAYNEQFF.

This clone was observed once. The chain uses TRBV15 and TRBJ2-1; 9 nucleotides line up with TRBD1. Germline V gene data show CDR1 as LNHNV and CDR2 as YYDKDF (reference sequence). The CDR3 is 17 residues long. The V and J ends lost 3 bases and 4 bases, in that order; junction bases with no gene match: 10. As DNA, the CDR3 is TGTGCCACCAGCAGTGGGAAACAGGGGGCGGGTTACAATGAGCAGTTCTTC. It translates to CATSSGKQGAGYNEQFF. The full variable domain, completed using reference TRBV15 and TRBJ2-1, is DAMVIQNPRYQVTQFGKPVTLSCSQTLNHNVMYWYQQKSSQAPKLLFHYYDKDFNNEADTPDNFQSRRPNTSFCFLDIRSPGLGDTAMYLCATSSGKQGAGYNEQFFGPGTRLTVL.

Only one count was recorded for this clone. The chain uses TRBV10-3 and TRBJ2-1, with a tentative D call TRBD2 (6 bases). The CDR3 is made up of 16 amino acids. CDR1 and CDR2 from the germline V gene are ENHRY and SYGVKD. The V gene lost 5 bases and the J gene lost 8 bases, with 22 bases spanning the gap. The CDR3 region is CAISPRTTLARDEQFF. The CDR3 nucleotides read TGTGCCATCAGTCCGCGAACAACACTAGCTAGAGATGAGCAGTTCTTC.